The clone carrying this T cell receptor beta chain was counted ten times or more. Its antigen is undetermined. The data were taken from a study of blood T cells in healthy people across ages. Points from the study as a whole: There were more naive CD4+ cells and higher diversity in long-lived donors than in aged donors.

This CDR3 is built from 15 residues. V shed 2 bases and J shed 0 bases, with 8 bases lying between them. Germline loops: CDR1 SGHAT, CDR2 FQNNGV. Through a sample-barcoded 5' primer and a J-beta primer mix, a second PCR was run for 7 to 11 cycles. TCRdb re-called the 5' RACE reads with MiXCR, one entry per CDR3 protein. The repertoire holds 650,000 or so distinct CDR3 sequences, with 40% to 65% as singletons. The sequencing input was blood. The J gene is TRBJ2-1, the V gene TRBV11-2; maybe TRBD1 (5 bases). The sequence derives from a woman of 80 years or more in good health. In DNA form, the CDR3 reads TGTGCCAGCAGCTTACAAGGGGCCTCCTACAATGAGCAGTTCTTC. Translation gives CASSLQGASYNEQFF. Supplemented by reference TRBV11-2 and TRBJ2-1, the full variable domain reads EAGVAQSPRYKIIEKRQSVAFWCNPISGHATLYWYQQILGQGPKLLIQFQNNGVVDDSQLPKDRFSAERLKGVDSTLKIQPAKLEDSAVYLCASSLQGASYNEQFFGPGTRLTVL.